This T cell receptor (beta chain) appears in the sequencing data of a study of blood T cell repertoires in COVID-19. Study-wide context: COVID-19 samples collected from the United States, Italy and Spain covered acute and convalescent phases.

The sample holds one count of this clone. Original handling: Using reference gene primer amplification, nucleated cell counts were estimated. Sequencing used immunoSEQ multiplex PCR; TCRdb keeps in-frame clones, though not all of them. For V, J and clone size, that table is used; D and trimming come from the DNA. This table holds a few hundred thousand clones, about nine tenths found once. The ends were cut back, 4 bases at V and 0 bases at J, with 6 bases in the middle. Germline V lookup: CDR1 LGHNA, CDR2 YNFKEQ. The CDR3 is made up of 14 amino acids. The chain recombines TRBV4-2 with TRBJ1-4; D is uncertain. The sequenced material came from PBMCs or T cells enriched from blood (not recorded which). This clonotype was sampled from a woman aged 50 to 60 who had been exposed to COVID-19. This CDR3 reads CASSPTTTNEKLFF. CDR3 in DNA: TGTGCCAGCAGCCCCACAACAACTAATGAAAAACTGTTTTTT.